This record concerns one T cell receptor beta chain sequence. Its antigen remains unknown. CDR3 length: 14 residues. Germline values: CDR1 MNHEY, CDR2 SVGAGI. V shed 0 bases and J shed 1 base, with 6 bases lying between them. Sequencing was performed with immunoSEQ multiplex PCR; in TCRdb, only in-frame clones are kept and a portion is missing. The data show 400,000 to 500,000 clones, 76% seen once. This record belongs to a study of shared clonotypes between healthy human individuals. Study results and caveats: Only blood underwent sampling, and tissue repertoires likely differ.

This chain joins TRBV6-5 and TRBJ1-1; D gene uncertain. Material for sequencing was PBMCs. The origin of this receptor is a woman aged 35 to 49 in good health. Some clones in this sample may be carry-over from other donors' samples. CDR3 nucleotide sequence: TGTGCCAGCAGTTACTCGGTAGGGAACACTGAAGCTTTCTTT. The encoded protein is CASSYSVGNTEAFF.